This T cell receptor (beta chain) originates from a study of T cells in Graves' hyperthyroidism and ophthalmopathy. Germline V lookup: CDR1 SGHRS, CDR2 YFSETQ. Trimming removed 3 bases from V and 2 bases from J; junction bases left unmatched: 6. The CDR3 contains 15 residues. Amplification of TCR beta CDR3 regions used RNA as the template. The primer set for the first-round RT-PCR of the TCR CDR3 was HTBI. TCRdb reprocessed the multiplex PCR reads with MiXCR, giving one entry per CDR3 protein. The repertoire holds hundreds of thousands of distinct CDR3 sequences, with 35% to 45% as singletons. This clonotype was seen a few times. Newly diagnosed patients aged 18 to 65 had hyperthyroidism of under 2 months' duration. The study excluded patients with uncontrolled infection, other autoimmune disease, pregnancy or lactation.

Source material: blood. This clonotype was sampled from a man aged 18 to 30 with Graves' hyperthyroidism. The chain couples TRBV5-1 to TRBJ2-7; 9 bases fit TRBD2. The CDR3 is CASSSSSGATYEQYF. Written as DNA, the CDR3 is TGCGCCAGCAGCTCTTCTAGCGGGGCGACCTACGAGCAGTACTTC. The whole variable domain, remainder taken from reference TRBV5-1 and TRBJ2-7, is KAGVTQTPRYLIKTRGQQVTLSCSPISGHRSVSWYQQTPGQGLQFLFEYFSETQRNKGNFPGRFSGRQFSNSRSEMNVSTLELGDSALYLCASSSSSGATYEQYFGPGTRLTVT.